Listed here is a single TCR beta chain. The data were taken from a study of control samples from healthy donors and cancer patients. Only in-frame clones appear in the TCRdb table, and some are missing; sequencing was by immunoSEQ multiplex PCR. The sample includes approximately 190,000 clones. This CDR3 spans 12 amino acids. V lost 3 bases and J lost 7, with 9 bases in between. Germline V gives CDR1 LGHNA, CDR2 YSLEER. The rearrangement uses TRBV4-3 and TRBJ1-1; no firm D call. The TCR sequence derives from a woman in her 30s in good health. The sequenced sample was blood. The CDR3 region has the DNA TGCGCCAGCAGCCACTACCGGGGTGAAGCTTTCTTT. This encodes CASSHYRGEAFF.